The rows below give T cell receptor beta chains drawn from one sample of a study of T cells in Graves' hyperthyroidism and ophthalmopathy. TCRdb reanalysed the multiplex PCR reads using MiXCR and keeps one entry per CDR3 protein. The sample contains 250,000 to 300,000 distinct CDR3 sequences, around 15% of which appear only once. The sample consisted of blood. The receptor source for this set is a woman aged 50 to 65 with Graves' hyperthyroidism that later progressed to Graves' ophthalmopathy. The CDR3 runs from the conserved cysteine through the conserved F or W. The D gene is left open where the match is weak. Clone size is given for some rows only: seen once, a few or many times, or a class if the clone is expanded.

TRBJ2-7 TRBV27 - - CASSYTRDSYEQYF TGTGCCAGCAGCTACACTAGGGACTCCTACGAGCAGTACTTC
TRBJ2-3 TRBV20-1 - - CSPSRGRAITDTQYF TGCAGTCCCTCCAGGGGCCGAGCTATCACAGATACGCAGTATTTT
TRBJ1-1 TRBV20-1 - many CSARWSRKNTEAFF TGCAGTGCTAGATGGTCCAGAAAGAACACTGAAGCTTTCTTT
TRBJ2-1 TRBV2 - - CASSVGLFKDNEQFF TGTGCCAGCAGTGTAGGACTGTTTAAAGACAATGAGCAGTTCTTC
TRBJ1-5 TRBV6-1 TRBD1 many CASREGGTGSYQPQHF TGTGCCAGCCGTGAAGGCGGGACAGGGTCGTATCAGCCCCAGCATTTT
TRBJ2-1 TRBV6-1 TRBD2 few CASRSLAGKYNEQFF TGTGCCAGCAGATCCCTAGCGGGAAAATACAATGAGCAGTTCTTC
TRBJ1-1 TRBV29-1 - many CSVPGTEAFF TGCAGCGTACCAGGGACTGAAGCTTTCTTT
TRBJ1-4 TRBV13 - many CASSLTPLGSEKLFF TGTGCCAGCAGCTTAACCCCCCTTGGGTCTGAAAAACTGTTTTTT
TRBJ2-1 TRBV5-8 - many CASSPGGGPYNEQFF TGTGCCAGCAGCCCCGGAGGGGGACCATACAATGAGCAGTTCTTC
TRBJ1-1 TRBV5-1 - many CASSLGRTDTEAFF TGCGCCAGCAGCTTGGGACGTACGGACACTGAAGCTTTCTTT
TRBJ1-2 TRBV6-1 TRBD1 - CASRYTGGTNYGYTF TGTGCCAGCAGGTACACAGGGGGCACCAATTATGGCTACACCTTC
TRBJ2-2 TRBV19 - - CASRDGNTGELFF TGTGCCAGTAGGGACGGTAACACCGGGGAGCTGTTTTTT
TRBJ2-1 TRBV2 - many CASRGEQFF TGTGCCTCGCGGGGTGAGCAGTTCTTC
TRBJ2-3 TRBV7-9 TRBD1 many CASSLNRGGDTQYF TGTGCCAGCAGCTTAAACAGGGGTGGTGATACGCAGTATTTT
TRBJ2-5 TRBV5-6 - few CASSFVGGRQETQYF TGTGCCAGCAGCTTTGTGGGAGGAAGGCAAGAGACCCAGTACTTC
TRBJ2-1 TRBV28 - many CASSSTRNPTGGSYNEQFF TGTGCCAGCAGTTCGACTAGAAACCCTACTGGGGGCTCCTACAATGAGCAGTTCTTC
TRBJ2-1 TRBV28 TRBD2 many CAMGRGLAGGLNGNEQFF TGTGCCATGGGCAGGGGACTAGCGGGAGGGTTGAACGGGAATGAGCAGTTCTTC
TRBJ2-5 TRBV7-6 - many CASSLSRAVYAGTQYF TGTGCCAGCAGCTTATCTCGGGCAGTCTACGCGGGGACCCAGTACTTC
TRBJ2-7 TRBV5-1 - - CASSLRQASCEQYF TGCGCCAGCAGCCTAAGACAGGCCTCCTGCGAGCAGTACTTC
TRBJ2-5 TRBV19 - many CASSTGLIETQYF TGTGCCAGTAGCACGGGATTAATAGAGACCCAGTACTTC
TRBJ1-6 TRBV27 TRBD1 - CASAGDREVNSPLHF TGTGCCAGCGCTGGGGACAGGGAAGTGAATTCACCCCTCCACTTT
TRBJ2-5 TRBV6-2/TRBV6-3 - - CASKGRWEETQYF TGTGCCAGCAAAGGACGGTGGGAAGAGACCCAGTACTTC
TRBJ2-1 TRBV2 - many CASSGYYNEQFF TGTGCCAGCAGTGGATACTACAATGAGCAGTTCTTC
TRBJ1-6 TRBV20-1 - few CSAHTGRNSPLHF TGCAGTGCTCATACGGGGAGGAATTCACCCCTCCACTTT
TRBJ2-2 TRBV4-1 TRBD1 many CASSPRTGTNTGELFF TGCGCCAGCAGCCCCAGGACAGGGACGAACACCGGGGAGCTGTTTTTT
TRBJ2-3 TRBV15 TRBD2 many CATSRGAGVNSDTQYF TGTGCCACCAGCAGGGGAGCGGGAGTTAACTCAGATACGCAGTATTTT
TRBJ1-1 TRBV7-9 TRBD1 many CASSSRDRAEAFF TGTGCCAGCAGCTCCCGGGACAGGGCTGAAGCTTTCTTT
TRBJ1-2 TRBV9 - - CASSTGGGPYGYTF TGTGCCAGCAGCACCGGTGGGGGTCCCTATGGCTACACCTTC
TRBJ2-5 TRBV4-1 - - CASSQVGLPRETQYF TGCGCCAGCAGCCAAGTCGGACTTCCCAGGGAGACCCAGTACTTC
TRBJ2-2 TRBV27 - few CASSFIVSDPNTGELFF TGTGCCAGCAGTTTTATCGTTAGTGACCCGAACACCGGGGAGCTGTTTTTT
TRBJ1-5 TRBV10-3 - many CAISRGEDQPQHF TGTGCCATCAGTCGAGGGGAGGATCAGCCCCAGCATTTT
TRBJ2-1 TRBV11-3 TRBD1 many CASGTGPYNEQFF TGTGCCAGCGGGACAGGGCCCTACAATGAGCAGTTCTTC
TRBJ2-5 TRBV9 - many CASSAHLQETQYF TGTGCCAGCAGCGCCCATTTACAAGAGACCCAGTACTTC
TRBJ2-5 TRBV20-1 - few CSASPLYRRKETQYF TGCAGTGCTAGTCCGCTTTACAGGAGAAAAGAGACCCAGTACTTC
TRBJ2-7 TRBV6-1 - few CASSDRDEQYF TGTGCCAGCAGTGACAGGGACGAGCAGTACTTC
TRBJ1-2 TRBV12-3/TRBV12-4 - many CASSLERAGGYTF TGTGCCAGCAGTTTAGAGAGGGCTGGTGGCTACACCTTC